One T cell receptor (beta chain) is described in this entry. In the PCR, 60 Vbeta and 13 Jbeta primers were used. Method: immunoSEQ multiplex PCR; TCRdb's copy keeps in-frame clones and lacks some. The table has approximately 100,000 clones, over 70% seen once. With 5 bases clipped from V and 4 bases from J, the junction kept 12 bases outside the gene matches. Germline V gene data show CDR1 as SGHVS and CDR2 as FQNEAQ. This CDR3 has 17 residues. This entry is derived from a study of cytomegalovirus exposure and HLA in healthy donors. The sample comprised PBMCs. The V call is TRBV7-8, the J call TRBJ2-3; 10 bases are a match to TRBD2. This TCR derives from a boy younger than 18 in good health and CMV-seronegative. DNA for the CDR3: TGTGCCAGCAGCCAGCGTACTAGCGGGGAAGCAGCAGATACGCAGTATTTT. Its translation: CASSQRTSGEAADTQYF.